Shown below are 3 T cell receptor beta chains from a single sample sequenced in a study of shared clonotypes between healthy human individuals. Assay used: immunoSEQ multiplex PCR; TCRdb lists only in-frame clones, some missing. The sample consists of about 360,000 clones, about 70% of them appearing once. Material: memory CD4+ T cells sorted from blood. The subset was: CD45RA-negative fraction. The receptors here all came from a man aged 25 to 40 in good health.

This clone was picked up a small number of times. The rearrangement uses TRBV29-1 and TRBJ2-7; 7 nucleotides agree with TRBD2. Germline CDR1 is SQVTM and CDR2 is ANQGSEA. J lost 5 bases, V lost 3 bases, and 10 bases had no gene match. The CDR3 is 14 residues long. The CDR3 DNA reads TGCAGCGTTGATATTAGCGGGCGATGGAACGAGCAGTACTTC. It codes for CSVDISGRWNEQYF.

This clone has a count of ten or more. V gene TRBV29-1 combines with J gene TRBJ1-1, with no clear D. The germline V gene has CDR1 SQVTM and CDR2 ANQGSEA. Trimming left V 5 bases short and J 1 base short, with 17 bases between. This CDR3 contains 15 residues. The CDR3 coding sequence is TGCAGCGTTAGATCGGGCAGAAGATCGAACACTGAAGCTTTCTTT. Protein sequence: CSVRSGRRSNTEAFF.

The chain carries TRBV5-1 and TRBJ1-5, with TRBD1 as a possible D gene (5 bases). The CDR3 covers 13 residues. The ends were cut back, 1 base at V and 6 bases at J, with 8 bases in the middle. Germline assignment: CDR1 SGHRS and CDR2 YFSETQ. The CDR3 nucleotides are TGCGCCAGCAGCTTGCAGGGTCGTCAGCCCCAGCATTTT. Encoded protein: CASSLQGRQPQHF.